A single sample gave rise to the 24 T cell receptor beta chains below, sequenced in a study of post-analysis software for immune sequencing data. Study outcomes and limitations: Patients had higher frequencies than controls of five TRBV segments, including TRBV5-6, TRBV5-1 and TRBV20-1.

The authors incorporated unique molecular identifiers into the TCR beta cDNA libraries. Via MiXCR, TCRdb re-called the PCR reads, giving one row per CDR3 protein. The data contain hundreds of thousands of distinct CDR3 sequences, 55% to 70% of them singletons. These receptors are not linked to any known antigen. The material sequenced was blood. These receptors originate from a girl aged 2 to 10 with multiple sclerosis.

CDR3 sequence reads: CASSFFGLADTDTQYF. The CDR3 DNA reads TGTGCCAGCAGTTTTTTCGGACTAGCGGACACAGATACGCAGTATTTT. The chain carries TRBV12-3 or TRBV12-4 and TRBJ2-3; 10 positions match TRBD2. The CDR3 is 16 residues long. The J segment lost 2 bases and the V segment lost 3 bases, leaving 5 bases of the junction unmatched.

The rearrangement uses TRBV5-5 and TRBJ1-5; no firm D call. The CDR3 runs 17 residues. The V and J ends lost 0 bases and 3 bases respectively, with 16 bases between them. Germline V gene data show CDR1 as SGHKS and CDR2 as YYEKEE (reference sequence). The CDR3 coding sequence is TGTGCCAGCAGCTTGGGTTTGGGCCAGTCCTTCAATCAGCCCCAGCATTTT. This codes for CASSLGLGQSFNQPQHF.

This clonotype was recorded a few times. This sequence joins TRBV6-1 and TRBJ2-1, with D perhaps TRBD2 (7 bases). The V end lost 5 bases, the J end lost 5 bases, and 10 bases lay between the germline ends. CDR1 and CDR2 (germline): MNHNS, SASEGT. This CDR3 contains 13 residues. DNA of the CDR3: TGTGCCAGCAGTCGGCGGGGGCACAATGAGCAGTTCTTC. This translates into CASSRRGHNEQFF.

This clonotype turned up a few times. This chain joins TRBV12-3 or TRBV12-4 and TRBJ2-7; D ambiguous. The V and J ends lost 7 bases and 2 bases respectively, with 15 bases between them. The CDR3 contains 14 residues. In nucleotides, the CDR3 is TGTGCCAGCACCATAGACTTATTACCCTACGAGCAGTACTTC. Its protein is CASTIDLLPYEQYF.

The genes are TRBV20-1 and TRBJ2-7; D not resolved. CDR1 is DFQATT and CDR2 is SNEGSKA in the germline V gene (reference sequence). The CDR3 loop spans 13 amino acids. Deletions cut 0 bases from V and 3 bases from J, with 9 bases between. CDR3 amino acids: CSARDPGHYEQYF. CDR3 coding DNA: TGCAGTGCTAGAGATCCCGGCCACTACGAGCAGTACTTC.

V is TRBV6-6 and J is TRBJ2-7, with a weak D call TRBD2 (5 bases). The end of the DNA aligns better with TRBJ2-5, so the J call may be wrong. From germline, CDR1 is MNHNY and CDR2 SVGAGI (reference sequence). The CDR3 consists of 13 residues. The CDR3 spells CASSSPSRGTQYF. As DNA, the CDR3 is TGTGCCAGCAGTTCCCCCAGCCGGGGGACCCAGTACTTC.

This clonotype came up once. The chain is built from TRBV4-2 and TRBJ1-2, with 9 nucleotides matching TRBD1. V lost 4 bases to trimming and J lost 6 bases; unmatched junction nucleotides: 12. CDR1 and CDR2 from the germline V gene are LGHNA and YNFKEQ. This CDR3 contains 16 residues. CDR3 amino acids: CASSPFGQGKGDGYTF. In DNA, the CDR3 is TGTGCCAGCAGCCCCTTCGGACAGGGGAAGGGGGATGGCTACACCTTC.

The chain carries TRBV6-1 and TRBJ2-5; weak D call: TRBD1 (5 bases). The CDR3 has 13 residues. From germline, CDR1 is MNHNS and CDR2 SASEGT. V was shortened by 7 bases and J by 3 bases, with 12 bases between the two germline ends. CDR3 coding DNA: TGTGCCAGCAATATACAGGATAAAGAGACCCAGTACTTC. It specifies CASNIQDKETQYF.

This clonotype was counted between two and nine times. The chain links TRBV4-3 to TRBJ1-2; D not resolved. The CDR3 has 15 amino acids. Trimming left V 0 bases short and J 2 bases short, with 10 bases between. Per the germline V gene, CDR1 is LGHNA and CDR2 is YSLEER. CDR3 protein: CASSQESVLNYGYTF. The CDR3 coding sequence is TGCGCCAGCAGCCAAGAGTCAGTCCTCAACTATGGCTACACCTTC.

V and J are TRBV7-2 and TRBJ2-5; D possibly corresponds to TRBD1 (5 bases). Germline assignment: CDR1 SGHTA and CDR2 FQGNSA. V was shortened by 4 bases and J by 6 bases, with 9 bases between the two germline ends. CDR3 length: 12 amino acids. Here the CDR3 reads CASSSDTQTQYF. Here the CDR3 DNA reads TGTGCCAGCAGCTCGGACACACAGACCCAGTACTTC.

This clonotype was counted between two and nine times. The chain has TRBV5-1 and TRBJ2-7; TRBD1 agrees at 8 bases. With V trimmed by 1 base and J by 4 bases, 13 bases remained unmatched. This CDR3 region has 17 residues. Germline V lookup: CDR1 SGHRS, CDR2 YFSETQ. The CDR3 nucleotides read TGCGCCAGCAGCTTGAAAGTAACCGGGACAGGAACTTACGAGCAGTACTTC. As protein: CASSLKVTGTGTYEQYF.

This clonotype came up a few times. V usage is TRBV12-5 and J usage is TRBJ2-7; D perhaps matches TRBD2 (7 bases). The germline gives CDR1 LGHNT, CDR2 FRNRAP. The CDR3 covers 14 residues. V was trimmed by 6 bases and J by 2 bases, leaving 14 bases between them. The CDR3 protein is CASGPWGGAYEQYF. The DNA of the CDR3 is TGTGCTAGTGGCCCGTGGGGGGGCGCCTACGAGCAGTACTTC.

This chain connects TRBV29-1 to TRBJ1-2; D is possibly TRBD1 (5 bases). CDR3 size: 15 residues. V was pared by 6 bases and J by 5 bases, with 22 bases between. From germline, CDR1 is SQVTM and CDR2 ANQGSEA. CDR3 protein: CSVKLTDTQSYGYTF. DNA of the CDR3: TGCAGCGTAAAGTTGACGGACACACAGTCTTATGGCTACACCTTC.

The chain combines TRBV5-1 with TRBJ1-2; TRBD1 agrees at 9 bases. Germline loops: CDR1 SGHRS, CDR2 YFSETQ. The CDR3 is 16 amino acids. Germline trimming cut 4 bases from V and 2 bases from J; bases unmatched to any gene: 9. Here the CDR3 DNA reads TGCGCCAGCAGCACGACCACCGGACAGGGGAACTATGGCTACACCTTC. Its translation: CASSTTTGQGNYGYTF.

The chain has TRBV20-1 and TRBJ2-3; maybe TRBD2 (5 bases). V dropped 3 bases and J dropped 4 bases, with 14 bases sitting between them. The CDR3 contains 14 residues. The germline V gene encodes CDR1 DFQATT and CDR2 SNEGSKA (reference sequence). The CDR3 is CSARVREWPDTQYF. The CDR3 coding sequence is TGCAGTGCTAGGGTCCGGGAATGGCCAGATACGCAGTATTTT.

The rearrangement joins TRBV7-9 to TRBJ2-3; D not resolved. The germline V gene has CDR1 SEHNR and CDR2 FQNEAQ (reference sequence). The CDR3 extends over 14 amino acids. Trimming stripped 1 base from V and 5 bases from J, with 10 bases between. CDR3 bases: TGTGCCAGCAGCTTAGAGGCTGACATAGATACGCAGTATTTT. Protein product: CASSLEADIDTQYF.

The CDR3 here is CSATTGTRPRAFF. Here the CDR3 DNA reads TGCAGTGCTACAACCGGGACTCGGCCACGAGCTTTCTTT. The genes are TRBV20-1 and TRBJ1-1; D perhaps matches TRBD1 (5 bases). Germline CDR1 and CDR2: DFQATT and SNEGSKA (reference sequence). The CDR3 contains 13 residues. V lost 4 bases to trimming and J lost 10 bases, with 19 bases between them.

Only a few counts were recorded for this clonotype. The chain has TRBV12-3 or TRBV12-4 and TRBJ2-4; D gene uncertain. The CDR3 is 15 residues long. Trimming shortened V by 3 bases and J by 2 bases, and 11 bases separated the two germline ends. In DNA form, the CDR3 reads TGTGCCAGCAGTTTTGTTGCATATTCCAAAAACATTCAGTACTTC. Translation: CASSFVAYSKNIQYF.

CDR3 sequence reads: CASSFGRARTEQYF. As DNA, the CDR3 is TGTGCCAGCAGTTTCGGCAGGGCCCGTACGGAGCAGTACTTC. V and J are TRBV2 and TRBJ2-7; TRBD1 might be the D (5 bases). The CDR3 contains 14 residues. V lost 5 bases and J 7 bases, leaving 18 bases between the germline ends. Germline V gene sequence: CDR1 SNHLY, CDR2 FYNNEI. The full variable domain, completed using reference TRBV2 and TRBJ2-7, is EPEVTQTPSHQVTQMGQEVILRCVPISNHLYFYWYRQILGQKVEFLVSFYNNEISEKSEIFDDQFSVERPDGSNFTLKIRSTKLEDSAMYFCASSFGRARTEQYFGPGTRLTVT.

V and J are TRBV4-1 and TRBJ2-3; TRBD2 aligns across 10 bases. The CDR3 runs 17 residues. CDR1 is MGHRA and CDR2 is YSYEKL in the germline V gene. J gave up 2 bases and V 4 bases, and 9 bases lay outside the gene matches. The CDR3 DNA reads TGCGCCAGCAGCCCCATACTAGCGGGGTTATCCACAGATACGCAGTATTTT. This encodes CASSPILAGLSTDTQYF.

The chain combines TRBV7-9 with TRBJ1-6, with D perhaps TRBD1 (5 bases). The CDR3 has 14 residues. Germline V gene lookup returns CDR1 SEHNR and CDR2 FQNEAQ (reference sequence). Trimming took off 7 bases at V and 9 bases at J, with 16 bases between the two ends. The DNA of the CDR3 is TGTGCCAGCACCTTTCAGGGAGGGGTTTCACCCCTCCACTTT. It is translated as CASTFQGGVSPLHF. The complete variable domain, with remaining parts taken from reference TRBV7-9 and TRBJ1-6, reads DTGVSQNPRHKITKRGQNVTFRCDPISEHNRLYWYRQTLGQGPEFLTYFQNEAQLEKSRLLSDRFSAERPKGSFSTLEIQRTEQGDSAMYLCASTFQGGVSPLHFGNGTRLTVT.

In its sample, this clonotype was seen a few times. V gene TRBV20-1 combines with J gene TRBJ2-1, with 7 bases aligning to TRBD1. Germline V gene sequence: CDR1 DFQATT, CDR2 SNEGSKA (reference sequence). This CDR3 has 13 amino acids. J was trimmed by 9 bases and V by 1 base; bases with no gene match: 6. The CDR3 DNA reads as TGCAGTGCTAGAGCGGGACAGCTAATTGAGCAGTTCTTC. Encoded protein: CSARAGQLIEQFF.

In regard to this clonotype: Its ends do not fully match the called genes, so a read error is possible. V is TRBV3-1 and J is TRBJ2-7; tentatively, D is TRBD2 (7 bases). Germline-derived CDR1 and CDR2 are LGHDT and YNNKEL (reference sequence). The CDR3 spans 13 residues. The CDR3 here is CASSQGGGYEQYF. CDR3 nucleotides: TGTGCCAGCAGTCAAGGGGGGGGATACGAGCAGTACTTC.

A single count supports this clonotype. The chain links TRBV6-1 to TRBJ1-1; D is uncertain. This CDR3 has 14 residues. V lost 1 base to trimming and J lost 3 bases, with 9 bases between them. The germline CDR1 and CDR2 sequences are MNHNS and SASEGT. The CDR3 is CASSEDPTYTEAFF. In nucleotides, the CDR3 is TGTGCCAGCAGTGAAGATCCGACATACACTGAAGCTTTCTTT.